The T cell receptor (beta chain) described here comes from a study of T cells in Graves' hyperthyroidism and ophthalmopathy. Overall study context: Peripheral blood was acquired at first diagnosis, ahead of any therapy whatsoever.

Whole-study findings and limits: Researchers found most expanded thyroid clonotypes above 0.001 in blood as well. Median prediction lead before ophthalmopathy onset was roughly 6 months with the model.

The CDR3 is 13 residues long. Germline V gene sequence: CDR1 SGHTA, CDR2 FQGTGA. The CDR3 regions of TCR beta were amplified from RNA transcripts. RT-PCR in the first round (using the HTBI primer set) targeted the TCR CDR3. One entry per CDR3 protein results from TCRdb running MiXCR on the multiplex PCR reads. The sample shows about 840,000 distinct CDR3 sequences, 35% to 45% of them seen only once. This clonotype was found a few times. The antigen remains undetermined. A read error may account for a junction end that differs from germline. This receptor was identified in a man aged 18 to 30 with Graves' hyperthyroidism. The chain recombines TRBV7-3 with TRBJ1-5, with D possibly being TRBD1 (6 bases). The sequenced material came from blood. This CDR3 reads CASSKGGGQPQHF. CDR3 DNA: TGCGCCAGCAGCAAGGGGGGTGGACAGCCCCAGCATTTT. Combining the CDR3 with reference TRBV7-3 and TRBJ1-5 gives the whole variable domain GAGVSQTPSNKVTEKGKYVELRCDPISGHTALYWYRQSLGQGPEFLIYFQGTGAADDSGLPNDRFFAVRPEGSVSTLKIQRTERGDSAVYLCASSKGGGQPQHFGDGTRLSIL.